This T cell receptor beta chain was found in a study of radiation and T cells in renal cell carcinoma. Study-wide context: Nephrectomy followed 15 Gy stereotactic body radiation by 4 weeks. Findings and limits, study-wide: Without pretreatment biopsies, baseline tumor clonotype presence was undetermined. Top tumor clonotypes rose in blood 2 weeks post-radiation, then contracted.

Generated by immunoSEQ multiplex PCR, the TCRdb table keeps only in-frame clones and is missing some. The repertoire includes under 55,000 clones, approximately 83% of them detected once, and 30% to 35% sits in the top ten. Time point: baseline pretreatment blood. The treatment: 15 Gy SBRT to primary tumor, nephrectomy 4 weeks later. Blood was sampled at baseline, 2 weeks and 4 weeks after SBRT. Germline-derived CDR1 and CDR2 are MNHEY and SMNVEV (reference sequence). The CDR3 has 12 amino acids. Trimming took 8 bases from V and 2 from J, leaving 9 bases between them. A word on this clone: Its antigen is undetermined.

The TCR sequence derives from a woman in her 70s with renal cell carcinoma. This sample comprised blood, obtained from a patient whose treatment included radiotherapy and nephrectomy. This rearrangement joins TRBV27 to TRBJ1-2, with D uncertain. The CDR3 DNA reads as TGTGCCAGCGGCGGACGGAACTATGGCTACACCTTC. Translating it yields CASGGRNYGYTF.